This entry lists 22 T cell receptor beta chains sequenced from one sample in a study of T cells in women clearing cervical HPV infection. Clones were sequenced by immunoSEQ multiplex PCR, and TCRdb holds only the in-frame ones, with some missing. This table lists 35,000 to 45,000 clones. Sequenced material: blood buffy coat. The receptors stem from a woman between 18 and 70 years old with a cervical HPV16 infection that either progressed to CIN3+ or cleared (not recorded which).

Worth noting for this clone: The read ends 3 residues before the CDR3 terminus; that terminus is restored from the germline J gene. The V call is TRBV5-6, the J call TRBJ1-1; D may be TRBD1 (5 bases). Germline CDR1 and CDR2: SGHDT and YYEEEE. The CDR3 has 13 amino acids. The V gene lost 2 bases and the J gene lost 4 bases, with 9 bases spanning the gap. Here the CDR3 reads CASSFTGPTEAFF. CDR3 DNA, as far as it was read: TGTGCCAGCAGCTTCACAGGCCCCACTGAA.

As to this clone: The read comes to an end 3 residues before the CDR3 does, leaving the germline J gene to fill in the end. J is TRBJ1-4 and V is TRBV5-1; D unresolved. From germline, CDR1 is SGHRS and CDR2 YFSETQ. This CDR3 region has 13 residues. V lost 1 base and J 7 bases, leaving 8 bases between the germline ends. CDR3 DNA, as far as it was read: TGCGCCAGCAGCTTGCGTCCCTTTGAAAAA. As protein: CASSLRPFEK. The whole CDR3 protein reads CASSLRPFEKLFF.

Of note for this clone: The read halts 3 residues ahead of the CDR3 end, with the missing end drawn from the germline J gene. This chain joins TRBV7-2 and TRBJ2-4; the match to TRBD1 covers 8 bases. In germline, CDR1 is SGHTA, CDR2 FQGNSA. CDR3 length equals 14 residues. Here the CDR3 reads CASSDRPGGAGQYF. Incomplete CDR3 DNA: TGTGCCAGCAGCGATAGGCCAGGGGGCGCTGGT.

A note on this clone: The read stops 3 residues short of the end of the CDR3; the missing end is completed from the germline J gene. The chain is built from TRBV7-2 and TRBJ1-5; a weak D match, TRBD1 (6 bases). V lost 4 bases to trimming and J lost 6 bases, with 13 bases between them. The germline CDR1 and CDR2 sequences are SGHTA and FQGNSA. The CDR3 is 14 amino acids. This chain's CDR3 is CASSSRDTLQPQHF. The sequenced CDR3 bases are TGTGCCAGCAGCTCCCGGGACACTCTTCAGCCC.

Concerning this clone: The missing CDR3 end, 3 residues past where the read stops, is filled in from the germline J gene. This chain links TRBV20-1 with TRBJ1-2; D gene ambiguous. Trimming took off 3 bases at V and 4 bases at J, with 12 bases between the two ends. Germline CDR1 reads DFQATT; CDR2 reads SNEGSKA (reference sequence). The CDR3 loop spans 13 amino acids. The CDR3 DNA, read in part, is TGCAGTGCTAGGAGGCCCGCGGGCTATGGC. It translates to CSARRPAGYG. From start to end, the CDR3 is CSARRPAGYGYTF.

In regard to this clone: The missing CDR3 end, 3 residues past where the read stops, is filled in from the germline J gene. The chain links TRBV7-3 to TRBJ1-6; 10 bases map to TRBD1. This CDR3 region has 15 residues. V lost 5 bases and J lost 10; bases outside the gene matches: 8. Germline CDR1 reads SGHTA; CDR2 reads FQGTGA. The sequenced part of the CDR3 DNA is TGTGCCAGCAGCCCGTATCCGGGACAGGGGTCACCC. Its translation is CASSPYPGQGSP. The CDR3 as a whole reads CASSPYPGQGSPLHF.

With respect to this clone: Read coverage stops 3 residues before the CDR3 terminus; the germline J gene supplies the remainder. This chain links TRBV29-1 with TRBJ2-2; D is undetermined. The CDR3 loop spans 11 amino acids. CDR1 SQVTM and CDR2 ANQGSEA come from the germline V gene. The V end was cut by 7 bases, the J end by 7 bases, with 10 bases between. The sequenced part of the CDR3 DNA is TGCAGCGCCGGTCTCGACGGGGAG. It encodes CSAGLDGE. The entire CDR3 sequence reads CSAGLDGELFF.

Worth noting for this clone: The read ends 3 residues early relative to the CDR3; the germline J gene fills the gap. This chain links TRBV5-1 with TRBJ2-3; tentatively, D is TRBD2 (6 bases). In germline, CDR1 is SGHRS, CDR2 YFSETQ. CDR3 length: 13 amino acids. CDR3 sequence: CASSLAGGQPQYF. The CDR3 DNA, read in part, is TGCGCCAGCAGCTTGGCCGGGGGTCAGCCG.

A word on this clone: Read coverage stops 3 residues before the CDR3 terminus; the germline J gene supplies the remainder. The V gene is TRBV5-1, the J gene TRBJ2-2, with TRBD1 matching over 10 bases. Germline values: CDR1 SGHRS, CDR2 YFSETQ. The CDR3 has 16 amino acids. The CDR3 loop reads CASSLGRTGGVEKLFF. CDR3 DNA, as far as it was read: TGCGCCAGCAGCTTGGGGCGGACAGGGGGAGTTGAAAAG.

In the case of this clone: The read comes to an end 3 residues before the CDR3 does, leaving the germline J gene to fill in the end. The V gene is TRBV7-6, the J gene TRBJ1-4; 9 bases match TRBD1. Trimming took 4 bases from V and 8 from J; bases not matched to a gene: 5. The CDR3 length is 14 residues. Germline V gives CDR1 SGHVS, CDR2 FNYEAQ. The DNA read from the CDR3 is TGTGCCAGCAGCTCCCTAACAGGGGGCGAAAAA. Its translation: CASSSLTGGEK. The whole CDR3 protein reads CASSSLTGGEKLFF.

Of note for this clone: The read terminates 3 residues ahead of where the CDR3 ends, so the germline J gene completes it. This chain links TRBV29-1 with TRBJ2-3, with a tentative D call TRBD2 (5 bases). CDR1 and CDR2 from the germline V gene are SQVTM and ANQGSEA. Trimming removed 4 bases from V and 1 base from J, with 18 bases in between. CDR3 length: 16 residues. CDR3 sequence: CSVGPDGEGGTDTQYF. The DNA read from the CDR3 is TGCAGCGTTGGACCCGACGGGGAAGGAGGCACAGATACG.

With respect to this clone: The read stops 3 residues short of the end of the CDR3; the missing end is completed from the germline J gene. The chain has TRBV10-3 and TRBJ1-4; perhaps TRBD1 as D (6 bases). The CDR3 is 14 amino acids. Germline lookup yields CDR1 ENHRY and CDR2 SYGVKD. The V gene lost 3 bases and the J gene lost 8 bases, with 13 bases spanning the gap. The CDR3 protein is CAISDPGAEEKLFF. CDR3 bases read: TGTGCCATCAGTGACCCAGGGGCCGAAGAAAAA.

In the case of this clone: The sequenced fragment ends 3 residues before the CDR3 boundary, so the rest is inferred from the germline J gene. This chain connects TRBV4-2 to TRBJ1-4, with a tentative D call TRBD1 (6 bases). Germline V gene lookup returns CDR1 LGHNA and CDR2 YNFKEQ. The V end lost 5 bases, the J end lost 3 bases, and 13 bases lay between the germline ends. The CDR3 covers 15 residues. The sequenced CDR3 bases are TGTGCCAGCAGCAACCGACAGGCGGCTAATGAAAAA. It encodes CASSNRQAANEK. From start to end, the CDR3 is CASSNRQAANEKLFF.

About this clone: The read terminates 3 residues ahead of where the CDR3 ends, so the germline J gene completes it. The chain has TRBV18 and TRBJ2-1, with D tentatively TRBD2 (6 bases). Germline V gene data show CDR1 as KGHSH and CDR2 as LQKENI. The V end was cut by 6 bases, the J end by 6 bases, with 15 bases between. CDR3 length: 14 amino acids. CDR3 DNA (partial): TGTGCCAGCTCTCTGGGAGTGGGGGGCAATGAG. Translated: CASSLGVGGNE. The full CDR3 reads CASSLGVGGNEQFF. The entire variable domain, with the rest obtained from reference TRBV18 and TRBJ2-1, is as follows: NAGVMQNPRHLVRRRGQEARLRCSPMKGHSHVYWYRQLPEEGLKFMVYLQKENIIDESGMPKERFSAEFPKEGPSILRIQQVVRGDSAAYFCASSLGVGGNEQFFGPGTRLTVL.

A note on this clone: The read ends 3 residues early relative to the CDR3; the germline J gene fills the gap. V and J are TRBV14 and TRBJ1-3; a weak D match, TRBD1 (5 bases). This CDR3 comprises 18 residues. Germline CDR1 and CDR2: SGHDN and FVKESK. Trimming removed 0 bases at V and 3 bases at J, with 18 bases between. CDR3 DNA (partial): TGTGCCAGCAGCCAAGATTTCAGGGCAGGGCGCCATGGAAACACC. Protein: CASSQDFRAGRHGNT. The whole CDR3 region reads CASSQDFRAGRHGNTIYF.

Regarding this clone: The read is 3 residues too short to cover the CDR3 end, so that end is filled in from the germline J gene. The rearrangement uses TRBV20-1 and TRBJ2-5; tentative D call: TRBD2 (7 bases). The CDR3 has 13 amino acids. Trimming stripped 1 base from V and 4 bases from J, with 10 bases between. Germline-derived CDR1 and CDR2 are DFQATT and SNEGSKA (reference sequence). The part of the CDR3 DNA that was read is TGCAGTGCTAGAGGGGGAGGGGGAGAGACC. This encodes CSARGGGGET. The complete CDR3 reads CSARGGGGETQYF.

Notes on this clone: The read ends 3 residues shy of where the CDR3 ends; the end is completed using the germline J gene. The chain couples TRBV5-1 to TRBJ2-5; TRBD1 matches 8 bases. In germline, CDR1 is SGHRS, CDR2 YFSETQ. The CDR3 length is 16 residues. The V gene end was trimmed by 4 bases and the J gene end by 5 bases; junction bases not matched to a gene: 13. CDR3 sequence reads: CASSARGQGAWETQYF. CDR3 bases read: TGCGCCAGCAGCGCCCGGGGGCAGGGGGCCTGGGAGACC.

The CDR3 here is CASSLVGTRSYEQYF. Partial CDR3 DNA: TGTGCCAGCAGCTTGGTGGGGACAAGGTCCTACGAG. The chain combines TRBV11-2 with TRBJ2-7, with D possibly TRBD1 on 6 matching bases. Read sequence stops 3 residues before the CDR3 end, and the germline J gene provides the missing end. The germline CDR1 and CDR2 sequences are SGHAT and FQNNGV. This CDR3 is 15 amino acids long. Trimming cost V 3 bases and J 1 base, with 13 bases left between them.

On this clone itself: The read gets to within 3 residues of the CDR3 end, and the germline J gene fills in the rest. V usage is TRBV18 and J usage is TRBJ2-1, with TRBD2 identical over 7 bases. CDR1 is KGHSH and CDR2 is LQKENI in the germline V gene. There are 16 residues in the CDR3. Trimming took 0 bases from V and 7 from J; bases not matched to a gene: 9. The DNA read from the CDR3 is TGTGCCAGCTCACCACCGGGGAGCGGGATTGCGAATGAG. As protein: CASSPPGSGIANE. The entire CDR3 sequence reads CASSPPGSGIANEQFF.

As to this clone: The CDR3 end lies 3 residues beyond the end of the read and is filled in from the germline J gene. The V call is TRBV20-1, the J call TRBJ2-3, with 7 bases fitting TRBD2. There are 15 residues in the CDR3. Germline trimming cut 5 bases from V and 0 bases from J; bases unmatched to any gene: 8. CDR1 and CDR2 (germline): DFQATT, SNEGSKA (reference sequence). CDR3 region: CSAGLGSSSTDTQYF. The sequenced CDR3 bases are TGCAGTGCTGGACTAGGGAGTTCTAGCACAGATACG.

The covered CDR3 bases are TGTGCCAGCAGCTCCGGGACAGTTTATAATTCACCC. This translates into CASSSGTVYNSP. The entire CDR3 is CASSSGTVYNSPLHF. The chain has TRBV5-4 and TRBJ1-6; 7 bases fit TRBD1. Sequencing ends 3 residues short of the CDR3 end; the germline J gene provides the rest. The J segment lost 4 bases and the V segment lost 3 bases, leaving 4 bases of the junction unmatched. The CDR3 covers 15 residues. Germline CDR1 reads SGHNT; CDR2 reads YYREEE (reference sequence).

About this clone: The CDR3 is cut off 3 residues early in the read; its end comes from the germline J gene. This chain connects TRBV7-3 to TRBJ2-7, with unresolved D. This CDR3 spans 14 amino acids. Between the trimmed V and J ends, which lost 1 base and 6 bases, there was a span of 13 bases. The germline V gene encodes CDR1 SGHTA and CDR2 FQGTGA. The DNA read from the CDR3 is TGTGCCAGCAGCTTAAGTGCCGATTTGCGCGAG. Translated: CASSLSADLRE. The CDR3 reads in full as CASSLSADLREQYF. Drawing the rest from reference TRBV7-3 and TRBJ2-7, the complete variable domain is GAGVSQTPSNKVTEKGKYVELRCDPISGHTALYWYRQSLGQGPEFLIYFQGTGAADDSGLPNDRFFAVRPEGSVSTLKIQRTERGDSAVYLCASSLSADLREQYFGPGTRLTVT.